The TCR beta chain described here comes from a study of human thymus T cells. Here immunoSEQ multiplex PCR was the method, and the copy in TCRdb shows in-frame clones only, minus some. The table lists roughly 120,000 clones, around 94% of them singletons, with roughly 0.024% in the top ten. Thymus tissue was removed during corrective cardiac surgery. Material for sequencing was thymus tissue. This TCR came from a boy less than two years old with a congenital heart defect but otherwise immunologically healthy.

CDR3 sequence (DNA): TGCAGCGTTGAGGGGACAGGGACCAACTATGGCTACACCTTC. This codes for CSVEGTGTNYGYTF. The rearrangement uses TRBV29-1 and TRBJ1-2, with 9 bases aligning to TRBD1. The CDR3 spans 14 residues. Germline CDR1 is SQVTM and CDR2 is ANQGSEA. V trimming: 3 bases; J trimming: 2 bases; junction bases outside the gene matches: 4.